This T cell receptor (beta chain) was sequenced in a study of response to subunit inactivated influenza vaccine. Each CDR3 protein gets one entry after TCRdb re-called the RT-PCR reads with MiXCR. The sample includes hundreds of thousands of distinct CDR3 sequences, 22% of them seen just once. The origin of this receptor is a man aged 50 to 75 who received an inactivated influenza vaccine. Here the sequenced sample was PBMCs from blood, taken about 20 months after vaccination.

CDR3 residues: CASSQGVDNNEQFF. CDR3 nucleotide sequence: TGTGCCAGTAGCCAGGGGGTCGACAACAATGAGCAGTTCTTC. J is TRBJ2-1 and V is TRBV19, with 7 positions matching TRBD1. The CDR3 is 14 amino acids. Germline V gives CDR1 LNHDA, CDR2 SQIVND (reference sequence). The V segment lost 6 bases and the J segment 5 bases; nucleotides outside the gene matches: 7.